This T cell receptor beta chain emerged from a study of identical twins. General observations from the study: Conclusions were based on cross-sectional statistical analysis, without following the same donors. Among out-of-frame alpha sequences shared by twins, low generation probability occurred in excess. For cord blood, abundant beta clonotypes had fewer insertions, unlike memory repertoires, which showed none.

This clonotype was counted a few times. Its specificity is not known. CDR1 and CDR2 from the germline V gene are SEHNR and FQNEAQ (reference sequence). This CDR3 is 17 amino acids long. V gave up 4 bases and J gave up 4 bases, with 20 bases separating them. Unique molecular identifiers were present on the cDNA, and a universal primer site came from template switching. One entry per CDR3 protein, called by TCRdb with MiXCR from the 5' RACE reads. The table includes hundreds of thousands of distinct CDR3 sequences, 8.5% to 9.5% detected once. This same sample was also part of a study on yellow fever vaccine responses in identical twins.

This TCR was sampled from a woman between 18 and 29 years old in good health. The rearrangement links TRBV7-9 to TRBJ2-1; the D gene is possibly TRBD1 (6 bases). The specimen was PBMCs. Here the CDR3 reads CASSSPASRTVYNEQFF. The CDR3 DNA sequence: TGTGCCAGCAGCTCACCCGCGTCCAGGACAGTGTACAATGAGCAGTTCTTC.